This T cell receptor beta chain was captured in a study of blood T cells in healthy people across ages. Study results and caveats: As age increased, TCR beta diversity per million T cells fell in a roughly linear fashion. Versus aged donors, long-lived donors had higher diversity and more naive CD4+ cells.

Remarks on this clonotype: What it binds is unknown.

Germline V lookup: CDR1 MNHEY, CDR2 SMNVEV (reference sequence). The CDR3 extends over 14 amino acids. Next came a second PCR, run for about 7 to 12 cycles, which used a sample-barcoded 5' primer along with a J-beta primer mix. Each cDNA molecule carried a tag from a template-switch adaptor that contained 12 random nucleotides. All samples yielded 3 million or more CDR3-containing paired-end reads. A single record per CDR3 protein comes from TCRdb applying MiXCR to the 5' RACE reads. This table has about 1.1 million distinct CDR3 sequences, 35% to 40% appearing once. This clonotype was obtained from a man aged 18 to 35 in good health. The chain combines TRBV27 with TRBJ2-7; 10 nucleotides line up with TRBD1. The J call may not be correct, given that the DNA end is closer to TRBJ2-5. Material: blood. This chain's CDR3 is CASSPRDRGETQYF. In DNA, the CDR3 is TGTGCCAGCAGTCCTCGGGACAGGGGTGAGACCCAGTACTTC.